One and the same sample provided the 21 T cell receptor beta chains below, sequenced in a study of shared clonotypes between healthy human individuals. Sequencing used immunoSEQ multiplex PCR; TCRdb keeps in-frame clones, though not all of them. The sample carries roughly 2.2 million clones, just over 90% recorded once. The specimen sequenced was naive CD4+ T cells from PBMCs. Subset here: CD45RA+ positively selected. The origin of the receptors is a man younger than 35 in good health. Some clones in this sample may be carry-over from other donors' samples.

The rearrangement links TRBV5-1 to TRBJ2-2; D is possibly TRBD2 (6 bases). There are 17 residues in the CDR3. V was pared by 0 bases and J by 0 bases, with 12 bases between. Germline V lookup: CDR1 SGHRS, CDR2 YFSETQ. This CDR3 reads CASSLAPTGANTGELFF. CDR3 nucleotides: TGCGCCAGCAGCTTGGCCCCCACGGGGGCGAACACCGGGGAGCTGTTTTTT.

The rearrangement joins TRBV11-3 to TRBJ1-5, with 8 positions matching TRBD1. This CDR3 spans 15 amino acids. Looked up from germline, CDR1 is SGHNT and CDR2 is YENEEA. J was trimmed by 1 base and V by 8 bases; bases with no gene match: 7. CDR3 residues: CASFPDRGSNQPQHF. The CDR3 DNA reads TGTGCCAGCTTTCCTGACAGGGGAAGCAATCAGCCCCAGCATTTT.

The chain has TRBV11-2 and TRBJ2-3, with D possibly called TRBD1 or TRBD2 (5 bases each). Between the trimmed V and J ends, which lost 3 bases and 5 bases, there was a span of 15 bases. Germline CDR1 reads SGHAT; CDR2 reads FQNNGV. The CDR3 loop spans 15 amino acids. The chain's CDR3 is CASSFTLGTLDTQYF. CDR3 nucleotides: TGTGCCAGCAGCTTTACATTAGGGACCCTAGATACGCAGTATTTT.

This chain joins TRBV7-9 and TRBJ1-5; D is possibly TRBD1 (5 bases). Germline CDR1 is SEHNR and CDR2 is FQNEAQ (reference sequence). The V and J ends lost 1 base and 0 bases respectively, with 7 bases between them. This CDR3 has 15 amino acids. This CDR3 is CASSLDRNSNQPQHF. CDR3 nucleotides: TGTGCCAGCAGCTTAGACAGGAATAGCAATCAGCCCCAGCATTTT.

This chain links TRBV9 with TRBJ2-7; 7 nucleotides agree with TRBD1. V dropped 4 bases and J dropped 2; count of bases not matched to a gene: 6. In germline, CDR1 is SGDLS, CDR2 YYNGEE. This CDR3 comprises 14 residues. The CDR3 spells CASSTRDRAYEQYF. The CDR3 bases are TGTGCCAGCAGCACACGGGACAGAGCCTACGAGCAGTACTTC.

The chain links TRBV7-2 to TRBJ2-1; a weak D match, TRBD2 (6 bases). CDR3 length equals 14 residues. Trimming cost V 4 bases and J 9 bases, with 16 bases left between them. Germline V gene data show CDR1 as SGHTA and CDR2 as FQGNSA. For the CDR3, the DNA is TGTGCCAGCAGCTCCAGGACGGGGGTGGGTGAGCAGTTCTTC. It codes for CASSSRTGVGEQFF.

This clone came up once. This chain connects TRBV9 to TRBJ2-5, with TRBD1 matching 8 bases. The CDR3 length is 13 residues. Germline CDR1 and CDR2: SGDLS and YYNGEE. Trimming removed 6 bases from V and 2 bases from J; junction bases left unmatched: 3. DNA of the CDR3: TGTGCCAGCACGGGGACAGGTCAAGAGACCCAGTACTTC. Translating gives CASTGTGQETQYF.

J is TRBJ1-1 and V is TRBV19; TRBD1 agrees at 8 bases. V lost 5 bases, J lost 5 bases, and 7 bases stayed unmatched. Germline V gene lookup returns CDR1 LNHDA and CDR2 SQIVND (reference sequence). The CDR3 consists of 14 residues. Written as DNA, the CDR3 is TGTGCCAGTAGTCTCGGACAGGGAGGGACTGAAGCTTTCTTT. It is translated as CASSLGQGGTEAFF.

The CDR3 DNA follows: TGTGCCAGCAGCGTAGGACAGGGCAATGAAAAACTGTTTTTT. The encoded protein is CASSVGQGNEKLFF. The V call is TRBV7-9, the J call TRBJ1-4; 8 bases agree with TRBD1. Trimming cost V 5 bases and J 5 bases; bases outside gene matches: 4. This CDR3 has 14 residues. Germline V CDR1 and CDR2: SEHNR, FQNEAQ (reference sequence).

The chain uses TRBV28 and TRBJ2-7; TRBD2 agrees at 7 bases. The V gene's germline CDR1 is MDHEN and CDR2 SYDVKM. The junction had 10 bases not matched to a gene; V was cut back by 2 bases and J by 3 bases. The CDR3 loop spans 16 amino acids. DNA of the CDR3: TGTGCCAGCAGTTTACTCCGGGGCGGGAGTTTCTACGAGCAGTACTTC. Amino acid sequence: CASSLLRGGSFYEQYF.

The V call is TRBV28, the J call TRBJ1-2; 7 bases line up with TRBD1. Germline CDR1 reads MDHEN; CDR2 reads SYDVKM. The CDR3 has 16 amino acids. The V segment lost 7 bases and the J segment 8 bases; nucleotides outside the gene matches: 19. CDR3 sequence reads: CASTGGAGGSLDGYTF. CDR3 bases: TGTGCCAGCACCGGTGGGGCAGGGGGTTCCCTCGACGGCTACACCTTC.

This clone has only a few counts. This specimen includes other DNA sequences encoding the same CDR3. V gene TRBV18 combines with J gene TRBJ2-5; D ambiguous. Trimming took 3 bases from V and 1 from J, leaving 9 bases between them. The CDR3 extends over 14 amino acids. CDR1 and CDR2 (germline): KGHSH, LQKENI. The CDR3 region is CASSPIESQETQYF. The CDR3, as DNA: TGTGCCAGCTCACCGATCGAGAGCCAAGAGACCCAGTACTTC.

The V and J genes are TRBV2 and TRBJ2-5, with D hard to call. V was trimmed by 7 bases and J by 5 bases, leaving 17 bases between them. This CDR3 is 14 amino acids long. Germline V lookup: CDR1 SNHLY, CDR2 FYNNEI. In DNA form, the CDR3 reads TGTGCCAGCATGCAGCCCAGGACGGTGGAGACCCAGTACTTC. This translates into CASMQPRTVETQYF.

V and J are TRBV9 and TRBJ1-6; D gene uncertain. Germline assignment: CDR1 SGDLS and CDR2 YYNGEE. V was pared by 4 bases and J by 7 bases, with 12 bases between. The CDR3 consists of 14 residues. The CDR3 coding sequence is TGTGCCAGCAGCCGAGGTGGGCAAAATTCACCCCTCCACTTT. This translates into CASSRGGQNSPLHF.

This clone was seen only once. J is TRBJ1-1 and V is TRBV2; tentative D call: TRBD1 (6 bases). From germline, CDR1 is SNHLY and CDR2 FYNNEI. Trimming pared 9 bases from V and 6 bases from J, leaving 20 bases between. The CDR3 has 14 amino acids. The CDR3 DNA is TGTGCCAGTTCAAGCCGGGGGGGCGCCTCTGAAGCTTTCTTT. Protein sequence: CASSSRGGASEAFF.

Concerning this clone: Other DNA sequences in the same sample also yield this CDR3. The V gene is TRBV6-5, the J gene TRBJ2-1; D possibly corresponds to TRBD2 (6 bases). CDR1 is MNHEY and CDR2 is SVGAGI in the germline V gene. The ends were cut back, 3 bases at V and 3 bases at J, with 9 bases in the middle. CDR3 length: 14 residues. In nucleotides, the CDR3 is TGTGCCAGCAGTTATTCCGGGAGCTACAATGAGCAGTTCTTC. Amino acid sequence: CASSYSGSYNEQFF.

A remark on this clone: Distinct nucleotide sequences in the sample also encode this CDR3. The J gene is TRBJ2-7, the V gene TRBV18; 8 nucleotides match TRBD2. There are 15 residues in the CDR3. Trimming at V came to 2 bases and at J to 2 bases, leaving 5 bases not matched to a gene. CDR1 is KGHSH and CDR2 is LQKENI in the germline V gene. CDR3 amino acids: CASSPSSGGTYEQYF. The CDR3 nucleotides read TGTGCCAGCTCACCATCTTCGGGAGGGACCTACGAGCAGTACTTC.

The chain is built from TRBV18 and TRBJ1-2; TRBD1 aligns across 8 bases. V gave up 3 bases and J gave up 0 bases; unmatched junction bases: 3. This CDR3 region has 15 residues. Germline assignment: CDR1 KGHSH and CDR2 LQKENI. The CDR3 spells CASSPSDRANYGYTF. CDR3 DNA sequence: TGTGCCAGCTCACCCTCGGACAGGGCTAACTATGGCTACACCTTC. The full variable domain, in which reference TRBV18 and TRBJ1-2 provide the parts outside the CDR3, is NAGVMQNPRHLVRRRGQEARLRCSPMKGHSHVYWYRQLPEEGLKFMVYLQKENIIDESGMPKERFSAEFPKEGPSILRIQQVVRGDSAAYFCASSPSDRANYGYTFGSGTRLTVV.

The gene calls are TRBV19 and TRBJ2-3; D might be TRBD2 (5 bases). Per germline, CDR1 LNHDA and CDR2 SQIVND (reference sequence). CDR3 size: 14 residues. Trimming took 8 bases from V and 2 from J, leaving 14 bases between them. CDR3 DNA: TGTGCCAGTCGGGGTATCCGATTCACAGATACGCAGTATTTT. It is translated as CASRGIRFTDTQYF. The full variable domain, in which reference TRBV19 and TRBJ2-3 provide the parts outside the CDR3, is DGGITQSPKYLFRKEGQNVTLSCEQNLNHDAMYWYRQDPGQGLRLIYYSQIVNDFQKGDIAEGYSVSREKKESFPLTVTSAQKNPTAFYLCASRGIRFTDTQYFGPGTRLTVL.

The CDR3 DNA reads as TGTGCCAGTAGTGTAACAGGGGGCACTCTAGCTAACTATGGCTACACCTTC. Protein product: CASSVTGGTLANYGYTF. V gene TRBV19 combines with J gene TRBJ1-2; 9 nucleotides match TRBD1. There are 17 residues in the CDR3. The junction had 10 bases not matched to a gene; V was cut back by 5 bases and J by 0 bases. Germline V lookup: CDR1 LNHDA, CDR2 SQIVND (reference sequence).

This chain joins TRBV6-5 and TRBJ1-2, with a possible D match to TRBD1 (5 bases). The CDR3 runs 13 residues. CDR1 and CDR2 (germline): MNHEY, SVGAGI. V lost 1 base to trimming and J lost 6 bases, with 9 bases between them. The CDR3 spells CASSYLGDHGYTF. CDR3 coding DNA: TGTGCCAGCAGTTACTTGGGGGACCATGGCTACACCTTC.